These T cell receptor beta chains were read from a single sample in a study of T cells in Graves' hyperthyroidism and ophthalmopathy. TCRdb re-called the multiplex PCR reads through MiXCR, storing one row per CDR3 protein. Of about 380,000 distinct CDR3 sequences listed, roughly 13% are singletons. Sequencing input: blood. These receptors were obtained from a woman in her sixties or seventies with Graves' hyperthyroidism. Each CDR3 is given with its conserved first and last residue. D genes are given only for firm matches.

d_gene | v_gene | CDR3aa
NA | TRBV28 | CASSPWPALYNEQFF
NA | TRBV20-1 | CSARDFRGWNTEAFF
NA | TRBV6-1 | CASSENLSNLYEQYF
TRBD1 | TRBV10-3 | CAISDTGGPPPNEQFF
TRBD1 | TRBV12-3/TRBV12-4 | CASRPGQGRDQPQHF
NA | TRBV28 | CASSLSSHPGTDTQYF
NA | TRBV7-2 | CASIQVGTGELFF
NA | TRBV25-1 | CASSELNGRYQETQYF
NA | TRBV24-1 | CATSDLLGTRSNEQFF
TRBD1 | TRBV19 | CASHGTGGDSYEQYF
TRBD2 | TRBV6-1 | CASSSGLAQNTGELFF
TRBD2 | TRBV7-3 | CASSLSERTSGRAPSTDTQYF
TRBD1 | TRBV6-5 | CASSFTDRLNTEAFF
TRBD2 | TRBV13 | CASSSLAEEQYF
NA | TRBV18 | CASSTGARLTTGELFF
TRBD2 | TRBV27 | CASSLRLAFYNEQFF
NA | TRBV7-3 | CASSSQGGQAYNEQFF
NA | TRBV20-1 | CSASGLAGEQYF
TRBD1 | TRBV2 | CASSIEPGQRGQPQHF
NA | TRBV27 | CASSFGGLRDQPQHF
TRBD1 | TRBV7-9 | CASSPPGTGGDTQYF
NA | TRBV5-1 | CASSSPGEGHTEAFF
NA | TRBV7-9 | CASSFELAALPNEQFF
NA | TRBV6-1 | CASSPQGGGPQHF
NA | TRBV28 | CATLRTALINEKLFF
TRBD1 | TRBV7-2 | CASSNDRGETQYF
NA | TRBV3-1 | CASSQGRETQYF
NA | TRBV7-2 | CASSWSGTIGYGYTF
NA | TRBV19 | CASSNGQQQETQYF
NA | TRBV5-1 | CASSLSGWGTGELFF
TRBD2 | TRBV27 | CVSSLGLAGANEQFF
NA | TRBV11-3 | CASSLRSESTDTQYF
TRBD2 | TRBV11-2 | CAGSLRLAKTDTQYF